The sequence of this TCR beta chain was determined in a study of cytomegalovirus exposure and HLA in healthy donors. The PCR contained 60 Vbeta and 13 Jbeta primers. The authors' processing: Per a later analysis, the number of unique TCR beta chains was approximately 80 million, of which some 9.9 million were shared. Sequencing used immunoSEQ multiplex PCR; TCRdb keeps in-frame clones, though not all of them. Clone size and the V and J calls come from that table; the DNA yielded D and trimming. The sample includes roughly 140,000 clones, 73% seen only once; the top ten take 13% to 15%. Trimming pared 0 bases from V and 4 bases from J, leaving 10 bases between. This CDR3 comprises 15 residues. Per germline, CDR1 KGHSH and CDR2 LQKENI.

This clonotype originated in a human donor in good health. Sequenced input: PBMCs. The chain couples TRBV18 to TRBJ1-3, with D unresolved. The DNA for the CDR3 is TGTGCCAGCTCACCACCCTCACGAGGGGGAAACACCATATATTTT. This encodes CASSPPSRGGNTIYF.